A single sample gave rise to the 31 T cell receptor beta chains below, sequenced in a study of blood T cell repertoires in COVID-19. Profiled with immunoSEQ multiplex PCR; TCRdb holds only in-frame clones, not every one. The sample includes 450,000 or so clones, roughly 91% of them seen just once. What was sequenced was PBMCs or T cells enriched from blood (not recorded which). The receptors shown here come from a man aged 18 to 29 who had recovered from COVID-19.

The chain carries TRBV3-1 (or the pseudogene TRBV3-2) and TRBJ2-2; 9 positions match TRBD2. V was pared by 0 bases and J by 4 bases, with 6 bases of the junction left unmatched. Germline-derived CDR1 and CDR2 are LGHDT and YNNKEL (reference sequence). The CDR3 is made up of 17 amino acids. CDR3 sequence: CASSQDDSGGSTGELFF. CDR3 sequence (DNA): TGTGCCAGCAGCCAAGATGACAGCGGGGGGTCCACCGGGGAGCTGTTTTTT.

The chain links TRBV6-5 to TRBJ1-2, with D possibly TRBD1 on 5 matching bases. V was trimmed by 4 bases and J by 3 bases, leaving 6 bases between them. The germline V gene has CDR1 MNHEY and CDR2 SVGAGI. The CDR3 is 12 residues long. The CDR3 region is CASSLTDYGYTF. Here the CDR3 DNA reads TGTGCCAGCAGTTTGACAGACTATGGCTACACCTTC.

The chain recombines TRBV2 with TRBJ1-2; the D is unclear. Per germline, CDR1 SNHLY and CDR2 FYNNEI. V was pared by 3 bases and J by 5 bases, with 7 bases between. The CDR3 loop spans 12 amino acids. CDR3 sequence reads: CASSDVGYGYTF. The CDR3 DNA is TGTGCCAGCAGTGATGTCGGGTATGGCTACACCTTC.

The V gene is TRBV7-3, the J gene TRBJ1-1; tentative D call: TRBD1 (5 bases). This CDR3 has 15 amino acids. V was trimmed by 5 bases and J by 4 bases, leaving 17 bases between them. Germline CDR1 reads SGHTA; CDR2 reads FQGTGA. CDR3 in DNA: TGTGCCAGCAGCCCTGGGGCGGGGTTGAGCACTGAAGCTTTCTTT. Amino acids: CASSPGAGLSTEAFF. Using reference TRBV7-3 and TRBJ1-1 for the parts outside the CDR3, the full variable domain is GAGVSQTPSNKVTEKGKYVELRCDPISGHTALYWYRQSLGQGPEFLIYFQGTGAADDSGLPNDRFFAVRPEGSVSTLKIQRTERGDSAVYLCASSPGAGLSTEAFFGQGTRLTVV.

The V call is TRBV9, the J call TRBJ1-3, with D uncertain. Germline V gives CDR1 SGDLS, CDR2 YYNGEE. CDR3 length equals 15 residues. The V end was cut by 0 bases, the J end by 0 bases, with 7 bases between. The CDR3 DNA is TGTGCCAGCAGCGTAGGCCACAACTCTGGAAACACCATATATTTT. This codes for CASSVGHNSGNTIYF.

The V call is TRBV19, the J call TRBJ2-3, with 8 nucleotides matching TRBD2. Germline lookup yields CDR1 LNHDA and CDR2 SQIVND (reference sequence). J lost 6 bases, V lost 1 base, and 6 bases had no gene match. The CDR3 loop spans 15 amino acids. Here the CDR3 reads CASSIGTSRSDTQYF. CDR3 sequence (DNA): TGTGCCAGTAGTATAGGGACTAGCAGGTCGGATACGCAGTATTTT.

This clone was observed a few times. The rearrangement uses TRBV5-1 and TRBJ2-7, with 7 nucleotides matching TRBD1. The length of the CDR3 is 15 residues. From germline, CDR1 is SGHRS and CDR2 YFSETQ. Losses at the gene ends were 0 bases for V and 1 base for J; bases not matched to a gene: 4. CDR3 DNA: TGCGCCAGCAGCTTGGGGGACAGCTTGTCCTACGAGCAGTACTTC. This gives the protein CASSLGDSLSYEQYF.

The rearrangement uses TRBV7-8 and TRBJ1-1, with D unresolved. Germline lookup yields CDR1 SGHVS and CDR2 FQNEAQ. V was pared by 3 bases and J by 0 bases, with 5 bases between. The CDR3 is 13 residues long. CDR3 region: CASSFSVNTEAFF. The CDR3, as DNA: TGTGCCAGCAGCTTTTCAGTGAACACTGAAGCTTTCTTT.

The chain has TRBV28 and TRBJ2-5; 11 nucleotides match TRBD1. V dropped 4 bases and J dropped 5; count of bases not matched to a gene: 6. The CDR3 is 15 residues long. Germline V gives CDR1 MDHEN, CDR2 SYDVKM. The CDR3 DNA is TGTGCCAGCAGTTCCCCCGGGACAGGGGGGGAGACCCAGTACTTC. This codes for CASSSPGTGGETQYF. Supplemented by reference TRBV28 and TRBJ2-5, the full variable domain reads DVKVTQSSRYLVKRTGEKVFLECVQDMDHENMFWYRQDPGLGLRLIYFSYDVKMKEKGDIPEGYSVSREKKERFSLILESASTNQTSMYLCASSSPGTGGETQYFGPGTRLLVL.

This clone was seen more than once but under ten times. The CDR3 sequence: CASSPDRELGYTF. CDR3 in DNA: TGTGCCAGCAGCCCGGACAGGGAGTTGGGCTACACCTTC. J is TRBJ1-2 and V is TRBV12-3 or TRBV12-4, with TRBD1 matching over 8 bases. Trimming removed 6 bases from V and 8 bases from J; junction bases left unmatched: 8. The CDR3 has 13 amino acids.

V and J are TRBV7-2 and TRBJ1-1; the D is unclear. Trimming removed 1 base at V and 1 base at J, with 13 bases between. This CDR3 region has 16 residues. Germline values: CDR1 SGHTA, CDR2 FQGNSA. As DNA, the CDR3 is TGTGCCAGCAGCTTAGTTCGGGAGGCGGCGAACACTGAAGCTTTCTTT. As protein: CASSLVREAANTEAFF.

The V and J genes are TRBV3-1 (or the pseudogene TRBV3-2) and TRBJ2-1, with 8 bases that match TRBD2. In germline, CDR1 is LGHDT, CDR2 YNNKEL (reference sequence). The CDR3 sequence is 17 residues long. After removal of 2 bases from V and 3 bases from J, the junction contained 9 bases not matched to a gene. CDR3 bases: TGTGCCAGCAGCCAAAAGCCACTAGCGGTCCTCTACAATGAGCAGTTCTTC. Encoded protein: CASSQKPLAVLYNEQFF.

With regard to this clone: The CDR3 does not end in the conserved phenylalanine or tryptophan, so this is likely a read error. Because the CDR3's place on the DNA is in doubt, the DNA is left out and the CDR3 is given as listed by TCRdb. The rearrangement uses TRBV28 and TRBJ1-1; TRBD1 is the table's D call and was not checked against the DNA. Germline assignment: CDR1 MDHEN and CDR2 SYDVKM. Counting both end residues, the CDR3 totals 12 amino acids. The CDR3 sequence is CASSLERQFRVI.

J is TRBJ1-2 and V is TRBV4-1; no clear D gene. The CDR3 spans 13 residues. V dropped 0 bases and J dropped 2 bases, with 4 bases sitting between them. Looked up from germline, CDR1 is MGHRA and CDR2 is YSYEKL. The CDR3 here is CASSQERNYGYTF. CDR3 in DNA: TGCGCCAGCAGCCAAGAGAGGAACTATGGCTACACCTTC.

The V gene is TRBV9, the J gene TRBJ1-4, with D unclear. The V and J ends lost 2 bases and 3 bases respectively, with 11 bases between them. The CDR3 consists of 15 residues. The V gene's germline CDR1 is SGDLS and CDR2 YYNGEE. The CDR3 region is CASSVGGQSNEKLFF. CDR3 DNA sequence: TGTGCCAGCAGCGTGGGCGGGCAGTCTAATGAAAAACTGTTTTTT.

The V call is TRBV5-1, the J call TRBJ2-2; the match to TRBD2 covers 9 bases. The germline CDR1 and CDR2 sequences are SGHRS and YFSETQ. With V trimmed by 0 bases and J by 5 bases, 2 bases remained unmatched. The CDR3 contains 15 residues. The CDR3 loop is CASSLVTSGTGELFF. For the CDR3, the DNA is TGCGCCAGCAGCTTGGTCACTAGCGGGACCGGGGAGCTGTTTTTT.

The table lists this clone with a few counts. V is TRBV7-3 and J is TRBJ2-2; 10 nucleotides line up with TRBD2. Germline assignment: CDR1 SGHTA and CDR2 FQGTGA. After removal of 5 bases from V and 4 bases from J, the junction contained 4 bases not matched to a gene. CDR3 length: 15 residues. In nucleotides, the CDR3 is TGTGCCAGCAGCCAAGCGGGAGGGTCCACCGGGGAGCTGTTTTTT. Amino acid sequence: CASSQAGGSTGELFF.

The J gene is TRBJ2-1, the V gene TRBV7-3, with 8 bases matching TRBD2. Germline CDR1 is SGHTA and CDR2 is FQGTGA. The CDR3 covers 17 residues. V shed 1 base and J 4 bases; nucleotides not matched to a gene: 9. The CDR3 nucleotides are TGTGCCAGCAGCTTAAGAAGCGGGAGAGGGGGTTACAATGAGCAGTTCTTC. Its protein is CASSLRSGRGGYNEQFF.

V is TRBV7-9 and J is TRBJ2-7; 12 positions agree with TRBD2. Germline V gives CDR1 SEHNR, CDR2 FQNEAQ (reference sequence). V was clipped by 5 bases and J by 7 bases; unmatched bases: 9. This CDR3 contains 15 residues. The CDR3 DNA reads TGTGCCAGCAGCACGGGGACTAGCGGGCTTAGTGAGCAGTACTTC. This codes for CASSTGTSGLSEQYF.

This rearrangement joins TRBV20-1 to TRBJ2-1; D gene ambiguous. This CDR3 has 11 residues. CDR1 DFQATT and CDR2 SNEGSKA come from the germline V gene (reference sequence). The V gene lost 6 bases and the J gene lost 9 bases, with 12 bases spanning the gap. The CDR3: CSARPNSEQFF. The CDR3 coding sequence is TGCAGTGCCCGCCCTAACAGTGAGCAGTTCTTC.

This chain connects TRBV27 to TRBJ1-2, with 9 positions matching TRBD1. V was clipped by 8 bases and J by 2 bases; unmatched bases: 9. This CDR3 has 15 residues. From germline, CDR1 is MNHEY and CDR2 SMNVEV (reference sequence). CDR3 residues: CASGPYRGLNYGYTF. The CDR3 bases are TGTGCCAGCGGTCCCTACAGGGGGCTAAACTATGGCTACACCTTC.

CDR3 nucleotides: TGTGCCAGCAGCTTAAACAGGGGCCTTTACACAGATACGCAGTATTTT. Protein sequence: CASSLNRGLYTDTQYF. This sequence joins TRBV11-1 and TRBJ2-3, with 7 bases matching TRBD1. Germline-derived CDR1 and CDR2 are SGHAT and FQDESV (reference sequence). The CDR3 consists of 16 residues. The ends lost 2 bases at V and 2 bases at J; junction bases unmatched: 7.

This chain connects TRBV10-3 to TRBJ2-3, with TRBD2 matching 8 bases. V was pared by 7 bases and J by 8 bases, with 8 bases of the junction left unmatched. From germline, CDR1 is ENHRY and CDR2 SYGVKD. The CDR3 consists of 13 residues. The CDR3 coding sequence is TGTGCCATCACCTCGGGACTAGGGGCTACGCAGTATTTT. Encoded protein: CAITSGLGATQYF.

The V call is TRBV20-1, the J call TRBJ1-5; TRBD1 is a possible D gene (5 bases). Germline V gene lookup returns CDR1 DFQATT and CDR2 SNEGSKA (reference sequence). This CDR3 is built from 15 residues. V was cut by 3 bases and J by 7 bases, with 19 bases left in between. In DNA, the CDR3 is TGCAGTGCTAGTTTAGTCCCAGTCGGGGGACAGCCCCAGCATTTT. Translated: CSASLVPVGGQPQHF.

This clone was picked up a small number of times. CDR3 in amino acids: CASTRQPGVQAFF. The CDR3 DNA sequence: TGTGCCAGCACGCGGCAACCGGGAGTGCAAGCTTTCTTT. The chain combines TRBV2 with TRBJ1-1; D unclear. Trimming removed 7 bases at V and 9 bases at J, with 18 bases between. This CDR3 region has 13 residues. The germline gives CDR1 SNHLY, CDR2 FYNNEI. The variable domain in full, with the rest retrieved from reference TRBV2 and TRBJ1-1, is EPEVTQTPSHQVTQMGQEVILRCVPISNHLYFYWYRQILGQKVEFLVSFYNNEISEKSEIFDDQFSVERPDGSNFTLKIRSTKLEDSAMYFCASTRQPGVQAFFGQGTRLTVV.

In DNA form, the CDR3 reads TGCGCCAGCAGCCATCCAGGGTTGGAGCAGTACTTC. Translating it yields CASSHPGLEQYF. The chain is built from TRBV4-1 and TRBJ2-7; D is perhaps TRBD1 (5 bases). The germline V gene encodes CDR1 MGHRA and CDR2 YSYEKL. V lost 3 bases and J 7 bases, leaving 10 bases between the germline ends. This CDR3 is built from 12 residues.

This sequence joins TRBV19 and TRBJ1-1; 9 nucleotides agree with TRBD1. There are 18 residues in the CDR3. Germline CDR1 is LNHDA and CDR2 is SQIVND (reference sequence). V lost 2 bases and J lost 6; bases outside the gene matches: 16. The CDR3 bases are TGTGCCAGTAGTATACTGCTTGCACCGGGACAGGGTAACCCTGAAGCTTTCTTT. Encoded protein: CASSILLAPGQGNPEAFF.

The sample holds a few counts of this clone. The chain carries TRBV5-1 and TRBJ2-2, with 11 bases lining up with TRBD2. V shed 3 bases, J shed 2 bases, and the junction held 3 bases outside the gene matches. CDR3 length equals 16 residues. Germline CDR1 is SGHRS and CDR2 is YFSETQ. CDR3 residues: CASSSSGRPNTGELFF. The CDR3 bases are TGCGCCAGCAGCTCTAGCGGGAGGCCCAACACCGGGGAGCTGTTTTTT.

The sample holds a few counts of this clone. The rearrangement joins TRBV6-2 or TRBV6-3 to TRBJ2-7; 11 bases agree with TRBD1. Per the germline V gene, CDR1 is MNHEY and CDR2 is SVGEGT. Trimming took 2 bases from V and 3 from J; bases not matched to a gene: 3. The CDR3 consists of 15 residues. CDR3 nucleotide sequence: TGTGCCAGCAGTTACCCGGACAGGGGGCTCTACGAGCAGTACTTC. As protein: CASSYPDRGLYEQYF.

The CDR3 sequence: CAWNQRALYEQYF. In DNA, the CDR3 is TGTGCCTGGAACCAGCGGGCACTCTACGAGCAGTACTTC. This chain connects TRBV30 to TRBJ2-7; a weak D match, TRBD2 (6 bases). Germline V lookup: CDR1 GTSNPN, CDR2 SVGIG (reference sequence). The CDR3 extends over 13 amino acids. Trimming shortened V by 4 bases and J by 3 bases, and 13 bases separated the two germline ends.

The chain couples TRBV7-9 to TRBJ2-3, with a tentative D call TRBD2 (5 bases). Per the germline V gene, CDR1 is SEHNR and CDR2 is FQNEAQ (reference sequence). CDR3 length: 15 amino acids. Trimming removed 8 bases from V and 1 base from J, with 16 bases in between. In DNA, the CDR3 is TGTGCCAGCTCCCGGGTGCCCGGGGGCACAGATACGCAGTATTTT. It yields the protein CASSRVPGGTDTQYF.